Shown below are 32 T cell receptor beta chains from a single sample sequenced in a study of neurological immune-mediated disorders. TCRdb independently ran MiXCR on the 5' RACE reads; one entry per CDR3 protein. The data show over 45,000 distinct CDR3 sequences, around 3.8% seen once. The sequencing input was CD4+ T cells from blood. These receptors were taken from a middle-aged woman with multiple sclerosis.

This clonotype came up many times. This rearrangement joins TRBV10-3 to TRBJ2-6, with TRBD1 identical over 9 bases. Germline assignment: CDR1 ENHRY and CDR2 SYGVKD. The CDR3 is 19 amino acids. The V segment lost 3 bases and the J segment 4 bases; nucleotides outside the gene matches: 13. Here the CDR3 reads CAISDLRDRATGGANVLTF. The CDR3 DNA reads as TGTGCCATCAGTGACCTCCGGGACAGGGCCACGGGCGGGGCCAACGTCCTGACTTTC.

There are many counts of this clonotype. CDR3 coding DNA: TGTGCCAGCAGCCCCAGGGGGGTCGGCTACACCTTC. It specifies CASSPRGVGYTF. The rearrangement joins TRBV3-1 to TRBJ1-2, with 7 positions matching TRBD1. V lost 4 bases, J lost 8 bases, and 4 bases stayed unmatched. The CDR3 is made up of 12 amino acids. Germline CDR1 reads LGHDT; CDR2 reads YNNKEL (reference sequence).

The sample holds many counts of this clonotype. V and J are TRBV7-8 and TRBJ2-3; D is unresolved. This CDR3 region has 12 residues. Germline V gives CDR1 SGHVS, CDR2 FQNEAQ. Trimming took 0 bases from V and 6 from J, leaving 4 bases between them. The CDR3 sequence: CASSLARDTQYF. The CDR3 DNA follows: TGTGCCAGCAGCTTAGCGCGGGATACGCAGTATTTT.

This clonotype was seen at least ten times. The rearrangement uses TRBV11-2 and TRBJ2-2, with TRBD1 matching 10 bases. J was trimmed by 7 bases and V by 5 bases; bases with no gene match: 7. Germline CDR1 and CDR2: SGHAT and FQNNGV. The CDR3 is 15 amino acids. The DNA for the CDR3 is TGTGCCAGCAGCGACCGGGACAGGGGAAACGGGGAGCTGTTTTTT. Its translation: CASSDRDRGNGELFF.

This clonotype showed up just a few times. The chain uses TRBV4-2 and TRBJ2-2; D ambiguous. Trimming removed 4 bases from V and 1 base from J, with 10 bases in between. CDR1 is LGHNA and CDR2 is YNFKEQ in the germline V gene. The CDR3 covers 15 residues. The DNA of the CDR3 is TGTGCCAGCAGCCTTGGGGAAAGGAACACCGGGGAGCTGTTTTTT. Amino acids: CASSLGERNTGELFF.

The chain carries TRBV12-3 or TRBV12-4 and TRBJ1-5, with 8 nucleotides matching TRBD1. The CDR3 is 16 residues long. Trimming took 3 bases from V and 2 from J; bases not matched to a gene: 6. The CDR3 bases are TGTGCCAGCAGTTTCGAGGTGGGACAGGGCAATCAGCCCCAGCATTTT. Protein sequence: CASSFEVGQGNQPQHF.

Many counts were recorded for this clonotype. The chain uses TRBV7-2 and TRBJ2-5; D gene ambiguous. The CDR3 runs 14 residues. Germline assignment: CDR1 SGHTA and CDR2 FQGNSA. Deletions cut 2 bases from V and 2 bases from J, with 9 bases between. In DNA, the CDR3 is TGTGCCAGCAGCTTAAGACGGATGCAAGAGACCCAGTACTTC. It yields the protein CASSLRRMQETQYF. Variable domain in full (rest from reference TRBV7-2 and TRBJ2-5): GAGVSQSPSNKVTEKGKDVELRCDPISGHTALYWYRQSLGQGLEFLIYFQGNSAPDKSGLPSDRFSAERTGGSVSTLTIQRTQQEDSAVYLCASSLRRMQETQYFGPGTRLLVL.

This clonotype was seen ten or more times. The V gene is TRBV20-1, the J gene TRBJ2-1; TRBD1 matches 11 bases. Looked up from germline, CDR1 is DFQATT and CDR2 is SNEGSKA (reference sequence). J gave up 8 bases and V 4 bases, and 4 bases lay outside the gene matches. This CDR3 is built from 13 residues. The DNA for the CDR3 is TGCAGTGCTATAGGACAGGGGGCCTATGAGCAGTTCTTC. Translated: CSAIGQGAYEQFF.

The sample holds many counts of this clonotype. The rearrangement links TRBV6-1 to TRBJ2-5; D gene ambiguous. CDR1 and CDR2 from the germline V gene are MNHNS and SASEGT. The germline V and J ends were trimmed by 8 bases and 0 bases, with 10 bases remaining between them. CDR3 size: 13 residues. DNA of the CDR3: TGTGCCAGCTCTTTGACGGACCAAGAGACCCAGTACTTC. Translating it yields CASSLTDQETQYF.

This clonotype came up many times. The J gene is TRBJ2-7, the V gene TRBV5-1; D not certain. The V and J ends lost 0 bases and 0 bases respectively, with 10 bases between them. This CDR3 spans 15 amino acids. Germline V gene data show CDR1 as SGHRS and CDR2 as YFSETQ. The CDR3 region is CASSLDGYSSYEQYF. The CDR3 DNA is TGCGCCAGCAGCTTGGACGGTTACTCCTCCTACGAGCAGTACTTC.

This clonotype was counted many times. This CDR3 reads CASSFQGADTGELFF. In DNA, the CDR3 is TGTGCCAGCAGCTTCCAGGGGGCGGACACCGGGGAGCTGTTTTTT. The rearrangement joins TRBV9 to TRBJ2-2; TRBD1 matches 8 bases. J lost 3 bases, V lost 4 bases, and 5 bases had no gene match. This CDR3 region has 15 residues. The germline V gene has CDR1 SGDLS and CDR2 YYNGEE. Looking up the rest from reference TRBV9 and TRBJ2-2 gives the full variable domain: DSGVTQTPKHLITATGQRVTLRCSPRSGDLSVYWYQQSLDQGLQFLIQYYNGEERAKGNILERFSAQQFPDLHSELNLSSLELGDSALYFCASSFQGADTGELFFGEGSRLTVL.

Many counts were recorded for this clonotype. This rearrangement joins TRBV5-1 to TRBJ2-2; 8 bases fit TRBD1. Germline V gene data show CDR1 as SGHRS and CDR2 as YFSETQ. CDR3 size: 14 residues. Trimming took 8 bases from V and 1 from J; bases not matched to a gene: 4. DNA of the CDR3: TGCGCCAGTTCCGGGACAGGGAACACCGGGGAGCTGTTTTTT. Protein: CASSGTGNTGELFF.

The sample holds many counts of this clonotype. The chain links TRBV29-1 to TRBJ1-4; no clear D. CDR1 and CDR2 from the germline V gene are SQVTM and ANQGSEA. The CDR3 covers 8 residues. CDR3: CMGEKLFF. Written as DNA, the CDR3 is TGCATGGGCGAAAAACTGTTTTTT.

This clonotype was counted many times. The rearrangement links TRBV20-1 to TRBJ2-7, with 8 bases matching TRBD1. Germline values: CDR1 DFQATT, CDR2 SNEGSKA (reference sequence). The CDR3 runs to 18 residues. Losses at the gene ends were 3 bases for V and 2 bases for J; bases not matched to a gene: 18. The CDR3 is CSASTEPGQEADPYEQYF. The CDR3, as DNA: TGCAGTGCTAGTACTGAACCGGGACAGGAAGCCGATCCCTACGAGCAGTACTTC.

This clonotype has ten or more counts. The chain employs TRBV20-1 and TRBJ2-3, with no clear D. Germline lookup yields CDR1 DFQATT and CDR2 SNEGSKA (reference sequence). Between the trimmed V and J ends, which lost 1 base and 3 bases, there was a span of 14 bases. There are 15 residues in the CDR3. The CDR3 here is CSARVPRSSTDTQYF. As DNA, the CDR3 is TGCAGTGCTAGAGTTCCGCGAAGTAGTACAGATACGCAGTATTTT.

There are many counts of this clonotype. The V and J genes are TRBV2 and TRBJ1-2; tentative D call: TRBD1 (5 bases). This CDR3 has 13 residues. The V end was cut by 7 bases, the J end by 5 bases, with 14 bases between. The germline V gene encodes CDR1 SNHLY and CDR2 FYNNEI. CDR3 DNA sequence: TGTGCCAGCACCGGGGGAGCTACTTATGGCTACACCTTC. Amino acid sequence: CASTGGATYGYTF.

Many counts were recorded for this clonotype. The V and J genes are TRBV4-1 and TRBJ1-6; 10 positions match TRBD1. Germline CDR1 is MGHRA and CDR2 is YSYEKL. The CDR3 covers 16 residues. With 4 bases clipped from V and 9 bases from J, the junction kept 9 bases outside the gene matches. CDR3 sequence reads: CASSPKDRGLGSPLHF. The CDR3 region has the DNA TGCGCCAGCAGCCCCAAGGACAGGGGGTTGGGTTCACCCCTCCACTTT.

This clonotype was picked up many times. The gene calls are TRBV20-1 and TRBJ1-4, with D tentatively TRBD1 (6 bases). The CDR3 contains 12 residues. Per germline, CDR1 DFQATT and CDR2 SNEGSKA (reference sequence). V was clipped by 5 bases and J by 6 bases, with 10 bases between them. CDR3 in amino acids: CSAWGADEKLFF. The CDR3 DNA reads as TGCAGTGCTTGGGGGGCAGATGAAAAACTGTTTTTT.

At least ten counts were recorded for this clonotype. This rearrangement joins TRBV10-3 to TRBJ1-4, with D tentatively TRBD1 (6 bases). With 10 bases removed from V and 3 bases from J, the gap between germline ends came to 15 bases. The CDR3 runs 14 residues. The germline CDR1 and CDR2 sequences are ENHRY and SYGVKD. The DNA for the CDR3 is TGTGCCAGTAGACAGGCTGGGGCTAATGAAAAACTGTTTTTT. Translation gives CASRQAGANEKLFF.

This clonotype was picked up many times. The chain joins TRBV29-1 to TRBJ2-1; 9 nucleotides match TRBD2. This CDR3 contains 16 residues. Germline CDR1 reads SQVTM; CDR2 reads ANQGSEA. The ends lost 0 bases at V and 1 base at J; junction bases unmatched: 4. This chain's CDR3 is CSVEEGSGGSYNEQFF. The CDR3 nucleotides read TGCAGCGTTGAAGAGGGTAGCGGGGGATCCTACAATGAGCAGTTCTTC.

The table lists this clonotype with many counts. V usage is TRBV5-1 and J usage is TRBJ2-1; D call uncertain. V was pared by 3 bases and J by 2 bases, with 6 bases between. Germline assignment: CDR1 SGHRS and CDR2 YFSETQ. This CDR3 region has 13 residues. CDR3 residues: CASSSDPYNEQFF. The CDR3, as DNA: TGCGCCAGCAGCTCAGATCCCTACAATGAGCAGTTCTTC.

This clonotype was counted ten times or more. This chain uses TRBV10-1 with TRBJ2-2; 8 bases align to TRBD1. The CDR3 is 13 amino acids. V shed 10 bases and J 4 bases; nucleotides not matched to a gene: 5. Germline values: CDR1 WNHNN, CDR2 SYGVQD (reference sequence). This CDR3 is CANLDRGTGELFF. The CDR3 DNA reads as TGCGCCAACCTCGACAGGGGCACCGGGGAGCTGTTTTTT.

This clonotype has ten or more counts. J is TRBJ1-2 and V is TRBV20-1; D remains unclear. The CDR3 loop spans 12 amino acids. In germline, CDR1 is DFQATT, CDR2 SNEGSKA (reference sequence). V shed 5 bases and J shed 0 bases, with 7 bases lying between them. The CDR3 bases are TGCAGTGCTGCCCGCCCTAACTATGGCTACACCTTC. Encoded protein: CSAARPNYGYTF.

This clonotype was found many times. V is TRBV7-2 and J is TRBJ1-5; 7 bases align to TRBD1. The CDR3 runs to 15 residues. The trim removed 4 bases at V and 9 bases at J, leaving 12 bases unmatched. From germline, CDR1 is SGHTA and CDR2 FQGNSA. CDR3 sequence reads: CASSSAPRQGWPQHF. CDR3 DNA sequence: TGTGCCAGCAGCTCGGCACCAAGACAGGGTTGGCCCCAGCATTTT.

This clonotype has ten or more counts. The chain combines TRBV14 with TRBJ1-6; no firm D call. V lost 3 bases, J lost 0 bases, and 9 bases lay in between. The CDR3 runs 16 residues. Germline CDR1 and CDR2: SGHDN and FVKESK. In DNA, the CDR3 is TGTGCCAGCAGCCATCTGGGAATCTCCTATAATTCACCCCTCCACTTT. Translated, it gives CASSHLGISYNSPLHF.

At least ten counts were recorded for this clonotype. The chain is built from TRBV7-9 and TRBJ1-2, with a possible D match to TRBD1 (5 bases). This CDR3 region has 14 residues. Deletions cut 2 bases from V and 6 bases from J, with 13 bases between. Germline CDR1 SEHNR, CDR2 FQNEAQ (reference sequence). The CDR3 DNA sequence: TGTGCCAGCAGCTTAAGGGGCGGGGCAGATGGCTACACCTTC. This translates into CASSLRGGADGYTF.

This clonotype was detected ten times or more. V usage is TRBV29-1 and J usage is TRBJ1-2; 8 bases line up with TRBD1. V trimming: 4 bases; J trimming: 2 bases; junction bases outside the gene matches: 6. This CDR3 has 14 residues. Germline V gives CDR1 SQVTM, CDR2 ANQGSEA. The CDR3 reads CSVGLGQENYGYTF. CDR3 coding DNA: TGCAGCGTTGGACTGGGACAGGAGAACTATGGCTACACCTTC.

This clonotype appeared many times. The CDR3 DNA is TGTGCCAGCAGTTCGGGACAGCGCCTTTATGGCTACACCTTC. It codes for CASSSGQRLYGYTF. V usage is TRBV6-5 and J usage is TRBJ1-2, with TRBD1 matching 7 bases. Germline trimming cut 4 bases from V and 5 bases from J; bases unmatched to any gene: 7. This CDR3 is 14 amino acids long. Germline V gene sequence: CDR1 MNHEY, CDR2 SVGAGI.

This clonotype has a count of ten or more. V and J are TRBV9 and TRBJ2-2, with no clear D. There are 16 residues in the CDR3. Germline V gene data show CDR1 as SGDLS and CDR2 as YYNGEE. V was trimmed by 0 bases and J by 2 bases, leaving 11 bases between them. CDR3 in amino acids: CASSVESTRNTGELFF. In DNA, the CDR3 is TGTGCCAGCAGCGTAGAGTCTACCCGCAACACCGGGGAGCTGTTTTTT.

Many counts were recorded for this clonotype. The V call is TRBV7-9, the J call TRBJ1-1, with D unclear. Germline lookup yields CDR1 SEHNR and CDR2 FQNEAQ (reference sequence). CDR3 size: 15 residues. Trimming pared 5 bases from V and 2 bases from J, leaving 15 bases between. CDR3 amino acids: CASSPTRLLNTEAFF. The DNA of the CDR3 is TGTGCCAGCAGCCCCACCCGACTCCTAAACACTGAAGCTTTCTTT.

The sample holds many counts of this clonotype. The chain employs TRBV7-9 and TRBJ2-1; TRBD2 matches at 10 bases. Germline values: CDR1 SEHNR, CDR2 FQNEAQ (reference sequence). CDR3 length: 14 residues. The V and J ends lost 4 bases and 4 bases, in that order; junction bases with no gene match: 1. CDR3 protein: CASSSSGGYNEQFF. Written as DNA, the CDR3 is TGTGCCAGCAGCTCTAGCGGGGGTTACAATGAGCAGTTCTTC.

This clonotype was seen many times. The V and J genes are TRBV11-2 and TRBJ2-5; TRBD1 matches at 8 bases. This CDR3 contains 15 residues. Germline trimming cut 7 bases from V and 5 bases from J; bases unmatched to any gene: 12. Germline assignment: CDR1 SGHAT and CDR2 FQNNGV. CDR3 sequence: CASTPPPTGVETQYF. CDR3 DNA: TGTGCCAGCACCCCACCCCCGACAGGGGTGGAGACCCAGTACTTC.